A single TCR beta chain is shown here with its context. This entry comes from a study of blood T cell repertoires in COVID-19. Study-wide background: Acute-phase and convalescent COVID-19 samples originated in the United States, Italy and Spain.

Germline V gene data show CDR1 as SGHDT and CDR2 as YYEEEE. CDR3 length: 16 amino acids. V was cut by 1 base and J by 0 bases, with 13 bases left in between. Method: immunoSEQ multiplex PCR; TCRdb's copy keeps in-frame clones and lacks some. The sample lists roughly 100,000 clones; approximately 80% were seen once. The TCR originated in a human donor in a cohort sampled during active COVID-19. V and J are TRBV5-6 and TRBJ1-1, with D hard to call. The material sequenced was peripheral blood. The CDR3, as DNA: TGTGCCAGCAGCTTGAGACGGAGAGTCATGAACACTGAAGCTTTCTTT. It is translated as CASSLRRRVMNTEAFF.